This T cell receptor beta chain was sequenced for a study of blood T cell repertoires in COVID-19. Turning to the study itself: The cDNA or gDNA used as material had been derived from T cells, B-cell-depleted T cells, or PBMCs.

Per the study methods: Scientists estimated how many nucleated cells there were by amplifying reference gene primers. Repertoires were generated with immunoSEQ multiplex PCR, while TCRdb's copy carries only in-frame clones and drops some. The V and J calls and clone size are taken from that table; D and trimming were inferred from the DNA. This sample has 150,000 to 200,000 clones, with 84% found just once. The CDR3 has 14 amino acids. Trimming stripped 3 bases from V and 9 bases from J, with 15 bases between. Germline CDR1 and CDR2: SQVTM and ANQGSEA. V and J are TRBV29-1 and TRBJ1-6; D perhaps matches TRBD1 (5 bases). The sequenced sample was peripheral blood. The source of this sequence is a woman in her sixties or seventies with COVID-19, enrolled during active disease. The CDR3 loop is CSVDGGGRGSPLHF. The CDR3 nucleotides are TGCAGCGTTGACGGCGGGGGTAGGGGTTCACCCCTCCACTTT.